These 10 T cell receptor beta chains came from one sample sequenced in a study of cytomegalovirus exposure and HLA in healthy donors. The PCR had 60 Vbeta and 13 Jbeta primers. The data were produced by immunoSEQ multiplex PCR, yet TCRdb's version contains in-frame clones alone and is incomplete. This sample yields some 71,000 clones, of which roughly 72% are seen a single time; about 20% belongs to the top ten. Sequenced sample: PBMCs. These receptors originate from a woman aged 25 to 45 in good health and CMV-seropositive.

The rearrangement links TRBV2 to TRBJ2-7, with D possibly TRBD1 on 6 matching bases. CDR1 and CDR2 (germline): SNHLY, FYNNEI. The V end lost 5 bases, the J end lost 3 bases, and 17 bases lay between the germline ends. The CDR3 consists of 15 residues. The CDR3 sequence is CASSTEQGRGYEQYF. The CDR3 DNA is TGTGCCAGCAGTACAGAACAGGGACGGGGCTACGAGCAGTACTTC.

The CDR3 nucleotides are TGTGCCAGCAGTTTAGGGGGTACGCAGTATTTT. The encoded protein is CASSLGGTQYF. The chain joins TRBV6-5 to TRBJ2-3; possible D gene TRBD1, 6 bases. Germline V gene lookup returns CDR1 MNHEY and CDR2 SVGAGI. The length of the CDR3 is 11 residues. Trimming cost V 4 bases and J 8 bases, with 7 bases left between them.

The chain uses TRBV28 and TRBJ1-2; D possibly corresponds to TRBD1 (5 bases). The CDR3 sequence is 12 residues long. With 2 bases removed from V and 4 bases from J, the gap between germline ends came to 5 bases. The germline V gene has CDR1 MDHEN and CDR2 SYDVKM. CDR3 bases: TGTGCCAGCAGTTTACAGGGCTATGGCTACACCTTC. Translating gives CASSLQGYGYTF.

This clone was observed a single time. The V call is TRBV10-3, the J call TRBJ1-1, with 11 bases fitting TRBD1. V was pared by 4 bases and J by 8 bases, with 12 bases of the junction left unmatched. In germline, CDR1 is ENHRY, CDR2 SYGVKD. This CDR3 contains 16 residues. The CDR3 region has the DNA TGTGCCATCAGTGTAGGGGACAGGGGGGCGCAAGGAGAAGCTTTCTTT. It specifies CAISVGDRGAQGEAFF.

To note about this clone: The junction differs from germline at one of its ends, possibly a read error. The J gene is TRBJ2-3, the V gene TRBV29-1, with D maybe TRBD2 (6 bases). Per the germline V gene, CDR1 is SQVTM and CDR2 is ANQGSEA. The CDR3 totals 14 residues. DNA of the CDR3: TGCAGCGTTATCGGCAGGAGGGTTACAGGTACGCAGTATTTT. Translation gives CSVIGRRVTGTQYF.

The rearrangement uses TRBV4-2 and TRBJ1-2; possible D gene TRBD1, 6 bases. The CDR3 has 12 amino acids. Between the trimmed V and J ends, which lost 3 bases and 7 bases, there was a span of 9 bases. Per germline, CDR1 LGHNA and CDR2 YNFKEQ. DNA for the CDR3: TGTGCCAGCAGCCAGGGGGCTGGTGGCTACACCTTC. Protein sequence: CASSQGAGGYTF.

The J gene is TRBJ2-7, the V gene TRBV4-1; TRBD1 agrees at 10 bases. The junction had 5 bases not matched to a gene; V was cut back by 4 bases and J by 2 bases. CDR3 size: 15 residues. Germline lookup yields CDR1 MGHRA and CDR2 YSYEKL. In nucleotides, the CDR3 is TGCGCCAGCAGCCCCTGGACAGGGGGGACCTACGAGCAGTACTTC. Amino acids: CASSPWTGGTYEQYF.

This chain uses TRBV30 with TRBJ1-5; D call uncertain. The CDR3 spans 13 residues. Per the germline V gene, CDR1 is GTSNPN and CDR2 is SVGIG (reference sequence). Trimming shortened V by 0 bases and J by 3 bases, and 6 bases separated the two germline ends. The CDR3 reads CAWSVQVNQPQHF. The CDR3 nucleotides read TGTGCCTGGAGTGTCCAGGTCAATCAGCCCCAGCATTTT.

The V and J genes are TRBV2 and TRBJ1-5, with 7 bases aligning to TRBD1. CDR3 length: 15 residues. CDR1 is SNHLY, CDR2 FYNNEI, per germline. Trimming at V came to 2 bases and at J to 1 base, leaving 2 bases not matched to a gene. The CDR3 reads CASSEQGGSNQPQHF. CDR3 nucleotide sequence: TGTGCCAGCAGTGAACAGGGGGGAAGCAATCAGCCCCAGCATTTT. The variable domain in full, with the rest retrieved from reference TRBV2 and TRBJ1-5, is EPEVTQTPSHQVTQMGQEVILRCVPISNHLYFYWYRQILGQKVEFLVSFYNNEISEKSEIFDDQFSVERPDGSNFTLKIRSTKLEDSAMYFCASSEQGGSNQPQHFGDGTRLSIL.

The CDR3 sequence is CASSSGVGYGYTF. CDR3 nucleotides: TGTGCCAGCAGTTCAGGGGTGGGCTATGGCTACACCTTC. This chain links TRBV6-6 with TRBJ1-2, with D tentatively TRBD1 (6 bases). The V and J ends lost 4 bases and 4 bases respectively, with 10 bases between them. The CDR3 totals 13 residues. Germline V gene data show CDR1 as MNHNY and CDR2 as SVGAGI (reference sequence).